The 28 T cell receptor beta chains below were found in one sample sequenced in a study of shared clonotypes between healthy human individuals. The data were produced by immunoSEQ multiplex PCR, yet TCRdb's version contains in-frame clones alone and is incomplete. The sample records some 1 million clones, around 76% being singletons. Specimen: memory CD4+ T cells sorted from blood. Subset reported: CD45RA-negative fraction. The receptors come from a young man in good health.

The rearrangement links TRBV16 to TRBJ1-1, with D uncertain. Germline CDR1 reads KGHSY; CDR2 reads FQNENV. The CDR3 covers 13 residues. V shed 4 bases and J shed 4 bases, with 10 bases lying between them. CDR3 bases: TGTGCCAGCAGCCCTACCTGGGCCACTGAAGCTTTCTTT. It codes for CASSPTWATEAFF.

The chain joins TRBV21-1 to TRBJ2-1; TRBD2, the table's D call, lacks a check against the DNA. TRBV21-1 is flagged as a pseudogene. The CDR3 consists of 18 residues. The CDR3 protein is CASSQKPSGRSSYNEQFF. CDR3 DNA sequence: TGTGCCAGCAGCCAAAAACCTAGCGGACGCAGCTCCTACAATGAGCAGTTCTTC.

This chain joins TRBV30 and TRBJ1-2, with D possibly matching TRBD1 (6 bases). In germline, CDR1 is GTSNPN, CDR2 SVGIG (reference sequence). The CDR3 has 14 residues. V lost 4 bases and J lost 8, with 20 bases in between. For the CDR3, the DNA is TGTGCCTGGATACACTCGGGGGGCGCTACAGGCTACACCTTC. It encodes CAWIHSGGATGYTF. Full variable domain (remainder filled in from reference TRBV30 and TRBJ1-2): SQTIHQWPATLVQPVGSPLSLECTVEGTSNPNLYWYRQAAGRGLQLLFYSVGIGQISSEVPQNLSASRPQDRQFILSSKKLLLSDSGFYLCAWIHSGGATGYTFGSGTRLTVV.

The V gene is TRBV2, the J gene TRBJ1-3, with 11 bases lining up with TRBD1. This CDR3 is built from 15 residues. Unmatched junction bases numbered 2, after V lost 5 bases and J lost 2 bases. CDR1 and CDR2 from the germline V gene are SNHLY and FYNNEI. The CDR3: CASSMGQGAGNTIYF. CDR3 bases: TGTGCCAGCAGTATGGGACAGGGGGCTGGAAACACCATATATTTT.

The genes are TRBV29-1 and TRBJ2-7; perhaps TRBD2 as D (5 bases). This CDR3 is 13 amino acids long. The V gene's germline CDR1 is SQVTM and CDR2 ANQGSEA. V was clipped by 4 bases and J by 0 bases, with 10 bases between them. DNA of the CDR3: TGCAGCGTTGGCTCAGGACTCTCCTACGAGCAGTACTTC. Translation: CSVGSGLSYEQYF.

This chain links TRBV25-1 with TRBJ2-5; tentatively, D is TRBD1 (5 bases). The CDR3 loop spans 17 amino acids. In germline, CDR1 is MGHDK, CDR2 SYGVNS. Trimming removed 5 bases from V and 1 base from J, with 20 bases in between. CDR3 amino acids: CASSTTGGSGFQETQYF. The CDR3 bases are TGTGCCAGCAGTACAACGGGTGGCTCAGGGTTCCAAGAGACCCAGTACTTC.

This chain uses TRBV5-6 with TRBJ2-6; D is unclear. The CDR3 length is 18 residues. V lost 0 bases and J lost 0, with 13 bases in between. Germline values: CDR1 SGHDT, CDR2 YYEEEE. In DNA form, the CDR3 reads TGTGCCAGCAGCTTGGAGGGCGGTTTTGTCTCTGGGGCCAACGTCCTGACTTTC. Amino acid sequence: CASSLEGGFVSGANVLTF.

This clone was observed a handful of times. This specimen includes other DNA sequences encoding the same CDR3. V is TRBV29-1 and J is TRBJ1-1; D ambiguous. The CDR3 covers 11 residues. V was shortened by 4 bases and J by 4 bases, with 7 bases between the two germline ends. CDR1 and CDR2 (germline): SQVTM, ANQGSEA. The CDR3 loop is CSVGAGTEAFF. CDR3 DNA: TGCAGCGTTGGTGCGGGCACTGAAGCTTTCTTT. Full variable domain (outside the CDR3, taken from reference TRBV29-1 and TRBJ1-1): SAVISQKPSRDICQRGTSLTIQCQVDSQVTMMFWYRQQPGQSLTLIATANQGSEATYESGFVIDKFPISRPNLTFSTLTVSNMSPEDSSIYLCSVGAGTEAFFGQGTRLTVV.

The rearrangement uses TRBV2 and TRBJ2-1; 11 bases are shared with TRBD2. V lost 5 bases to trimming and J lost 6 bases; unmatched junction nucleotides: 6. The V gene's germline CDR1 is SNHLY and CDR2 FYNNEI. The CDR3 loop spans 15 amino acids. The CDR3: CASSPLAGATNEQFF. The CDR3 nucleotides read TGTGCCAGCAGTCCACTAGCGGGGGCCACCAATGAGCAGTTCTTC.

The V call is TRBV30, the J call TRBJ2-5; a weak D match, TRBD2 (6 bases). The CDR3 length is 15 residues. V was clipped by 0 bases and J by 1 base, with 12 bases between them. The germline CDR1 and CDR2 sequences are GTSNPN and SVGIG (reference sequence). The CDR3 protein is CAWSVQLGSQETQYF. The CDR3 DNA reads TGTGCCTGGAGTGTACAGCTCGGGAGCCAAGAGACCCAGTACTTC.

This clone was seen once. The chain combines TRBV6-6 with TRBJ1-6; TRBD1 might be the D (6 bases). CDR3 length: 15 amino acids. The V and J ends lost 6 bases and 6 bases respectively, with 15 bases between them. Germline V gives CDR1 MNHNY, CDR2 SVGAGI (reference sequence). CDR3 loop: CASRGEQGINSPLHF. CDR3 in DNA: TGTGCCAGCAGGGGGGAACAGGGAATTAATTCACCCCTCCACTTT.

V usage is TRBV2 and J usage is TRBJ2-1, with a possible D match to TRBD2 (6 bases). The germline CDR1 and CDR2 sequences are SNHLY and FYNNEI. The CDR3 runs to 13 residues. The ends were cut back, 5 bases at V and 7 bases at J, with 12 bases in the middle. CDR3 sequence reads: CASSLGRFNEQFF. The CDR3 DNA sequence: TGTGCCAGCAGTCTGGGGAGGTTTAATGAGCAGTTCTTC. The complete variable domain, with remaining parts taken from reference TRBV2 and TRBJ2-1, reads EPEVTQTPSHQVTQMGQEVILRCVPISNHLYFYWYRQILGQKVEFLVSFYNNEISEKSEIFDDQFSVERPDGSNFTLKIRSTKLEDSAMYFCASSLGRFNEQFFGPGTRLTVL.

A note on this clone: The sample contains more than one DNA sequence encoding this CDR3. The chain carries TRBV7-2 and TRBJ2-2, with no clear D. Germline V gives CDR1 SGHTA, CDR2 FQGNSA. Trimming shortened V by 0 bases and J by 3 bases, and 5 bases separated the two germline ends. The CDR3 is 14 residues long. CDR3 DNA: TGTGCCAGCAGCTTAGCAGGTCACACCGGGGAGCTGTTTTTT. Its translation is CASSLAGHTGELFF.

The chain has TRBV2 and TRBJ1-2; 7 bases align to TRBD1. The CDR3 is 15 amino acids. The J segment lost 8 bases and the V segment lost 3 bases, leaving 12 bases of the junction unmatched. Germline CDR1 is SNHLY and CDR2 is FYNNEI. This chain's CDR3 is CASSEDRQGRRGYTF. The CDR3 DNA sequence: TGTGCCAGCAGTGAGGACAGGCAGGGACGACGAGGCTACACCTTC.

CDR3 sequence: CASSLGGKSTDTQYF. The CDR3 region has the DNA TGTGCCAGCAGCTTAGGGGGGAAATCCACAGATACGCAGTATTTT. The J gene is TRBJ2-3, the V gene TRBV13; D not resolved. The CDR3 sequence is 15 residues long. CDR1 PRHDT and CDR2 FYEKMQ come from the germline V gene (reference sequence). The V end lost 0 bases, the J end lost 2 bases, and 9 bases lay between the germline ends.

The chain links TRBV7-6 to TRBJ2-2, with TRBD2 matching 11 bases. The CDR3 sequence is 16 residues long. V gave up 5 bases and J gave up 1 base; unmatched junction bases: 3. Germline V gives CDR1 SGHVS, CDR2 FNYEAQ. The CDR3 reads CASSPLAGGNTGELFF. As DNA, the CDR3 is TGTGCCAGCAGCCCCCTAGCGGGAGGGAACACCGGGGAGCTGTTTTTT.

The chain employs TRBV7-9 and TRBJ2-7; D call uncertain. The length of the CDR3 is 14 residues. Germline V gene sequence: CDR1 SEHNR, CDR2 FQNEAQ (reference sequence). With 2 bases removed from V and 3 bases from J, the gap between germline ends came to 11 bases. The CDR3 region has the DNA TGTGCCAGCAGCTTATCCTACGGATACTACGAGCAGTACTTC. This sequence encodes CASSLSYGYYEQYF. The full variable domain, in which reference TRBV7-9 and TRBJ2-7 provide the parts outside the CDR3, is DTGVSQNPRHKITKRGQNVTFRCDPISEHNRLYWYRQTLGQGPEFLTYFQNEAQLEKSRLLSDRFSAERPKGSFSTLEIQRTEQGDSAMYLCASSLSYGYYEQYFGPGTRLTVT.

The sample holds a few counts of this clone. The chain joins TRBV30 to TRBJ2-7; D is possibly TRBD2 (6 bases). V was trimmed by 7 bases and J by 0 bases, leaving 16 bases between them. Germline-derived CDR1 and CDR2 are GTSNPN and SVGIG (reference sequence). The CDR3 sequence is 14 residues long. CDR3 nucleotide sequence: TGTGCCTTAACCAGCGGGTCCAGCTCCTACGAGCAGTACTTC. This sequence encodes CALTSGSSSYEQYF.

V gene TRBV18 combines with J gene TRBJ2-1; TRBD1 is a possible D gene (6 bases). Deletions cut 2 bases from V and 4 bases from J, with 12 bases between. The CDR3 loop spans 15 amino acids. Germline CDR1 KGHSH, CDR2 LQKENI. The CDR3 DNA reads TGTGCCAGCTCACCAGGGGGCGAACCTTACAATGAGCAGTTCTTC. It codes for CASSPGGEPYNEQFF.

This chain links TRBV30 with TRBJ2-4; perhaps TRBD1 as D (7 bases). This CDR3 is built from 12 residues. CDR1 is GTSNPN, CDR2 SVGIG, per germline (reference sequence). V was clipped by 5 bases and J by 13 bases, with 18 bases between them. CDR3 in amino acids: CAWAYLGGQQYF. CDR3 bases: TGTGCCTGGGCCTATTTGGGGGGACAGCAGTACTTC. Combining the CDR3 with reference TRBV30 and TRBJ2-4 gives the whole variable domain SQTIHQWPATLVQPVGSPLSLECTVEGTSNPNLYWYRQAAGRGLQLLFYSVGIGQISSEVPQNLSASRPQDRQFILSSKKLLLSDSGFYLCAWAYLGGQQYFGAGTRLSVL.

The chain recombines TRBV2 with TRBJ1-2; TRBD1 might be the D (5 bases). CDR1 and CDR2 from the germline V gene are SNHLY and FYNNEI. Trimming pared 4 bases from V and 4 bases from J, leaving 13 bases between. The CDR3 contains 14 residues. CDR3 region: CASSAQGRGYGYTF. The CDR3 region has the DNA TGTGCCAGCAGTGCCCAGGGCCGGGGCTATGGCTACACCTTC.

A remark on this clone: The same CDR3 arises from other DNA sequences in this sample as well. V gene TRBV9 combines with J gene TRBJ2-1; D is possibly TRBD1 or TRBD2 (5 bases each). V lost 0 bases and J 0 bases, leaving 7 bases between the germline ends. Germline V gene lookup returns CDR1 SGDLS and CDR2 YYNGEE. The CDR3 runs 15 residues. The CDR3 DNA follows: TGTGCCAGCAGCGTAGTTGGGGGCTCCTACAATGAGCAGTTCTTC. Its protein product is CASSVVGGSYNEQFF.

V and J are TRBV19 and TRBJ2-7, with D unresolved. Trimming shortened V by 8 bases and J by 1 base, and 6 bases separated the two germline ends. Germline V gene lookup returns CDR1 LNHDA and CDR2 SQIVND (reference sequence). The CDR3 consists of 11 residues. CDR3 DNA sequence: TGTGCCAGTGGGCATTCCTACGAGCAGTACTTC. Encoded protein: CASGHSYEQYF.

This chain uses TRBV7-3 with TRBJ2-2; no firm D call. The V gene's germline CDR1 is SGHTA and CDR2 FQGTGA. V dropped 1 base and J dropped 1 base, with 10 bases sitting between them. The CDR3 runs 16 residues. Here the CDR3 reads CASSLNGRMNTGELFF. The CDR3 coding sequence is TGTGCCAGCAGCTTAAACGGCAGGATGAACACCGGGGAGCTGTTTTTT.

This chain connects TRBV2 to TRBJ1-1; D is perhaps TRBD1 (6 bases). The CDR3 sequence is 15 residues long. V lost 3 bases and J lost 7, with 18 bases in between. Germline CDR1 SNHLY, CDR2 FYNNEI. Written as DNA, the CDR3 is TGTGCCAGCAGTGAGATCGTCGGGGGCTACCTTGAAGCTTTCTTT. Residues: CASSEIVGGYLEAFF.

The chain joins TRBV5-4 to TRBJ2-5; D is unclear. Near its end, the DNA agrees better with TRBJ2-7, so the J call may be wrong. The CDR3 is made up of 14 amino acids. CDR1 and CDR2 from the germline V gene are SGHNT and YYREEE (reference sequence). The CDR3 here is CASSPLSSPGEQYF. CDR3 coding DNA: TGTGCCAGCAGCCCCCTCTCGAGTCCGGGCGAGCAGTACTTC.

The chain employs TRBV6-6 and TRBJ2-5; perhaps D is TRBD1 or TRBD2 (5 bases each). The length of the CDR3 is 13 residues. V lost 5 bases to trimming and J lost 5 bases, with 12 bases between them. Germline V gives CDR1 MNHNY, CDR2 SVGAGI (reference sequence). Here the CDR3 reads CASSQGRWETQYF. CDR3 DNA: TGTGCCAGCAGTCAGGGACGCTGGGAGACCCAGTACTTC.

This clone was detected many times. The gene calls are TRBV4-2 and TRBJ2-1, with 12 positions matching TRBD2. The CDR3 is 14 amino acids. The trim removed 4 bases at V and 6 bases at J, leaving 1 base unmatched. Germline CDR1 and CDR2: LGHNA and YNFKEQ. The CDR3 region has the DNA TGTGCCAGCAGCCCTAGCGGGGGGGCCAATGAGCAGTTCTTC. It specifies CASSPSGGANEQFF.